The 12 T cell receptor beta chains below were found in one sample sequenced in a study of T cell clusters in autoimmune cytopenias (dated by TCRdb to the late 2010s). For each sample, TRB amplification used 250 to 300 ng of peripheral blood genomic DNA, equal to about 37,000 genome equivalents. Sequencing was carried out with an Illumina MiSeq. Multiplex PCR with a touch-down protocol amplified TRB rearrangements, with the TRB-A and TRB-B primer pools combined in a single tube. The reads were reprocessed in TCRdb, with one entry per CDR3 protein sequence and no accompanying DNA. The sample's table lists a count of thousands of distinct CDR3 sequences. About four fifths of the sample lies in the top ten. The material sequenced was peripheral blood. The receptor set was obtained from a human donor with an autoimmune cytopenia or autoimmune hepatitis (not recorded which).

The genes are TRBV6-5 and TRBJ1-2; absent DNA, TCRdb's TRBD1 call cannot be checked. Germline values: CDR1 MNHEY, CDR2 SVGAGI. This CDR3 contains 13 residues. This CDR3 is CASRQDSNYGYTF.

The V and J genes are TRBV20-1 and TRBJ2-1; without DNA, the TCRdb call of TRBD2 cannot be checked. The CDR3 has 16 residues. Germline lookup yields CDR1 DFQATT and CDR2 SNEGSKA (reference sequence). CDR3: CSAETSGRARHNEQFF.

The CDR3 loop is CASSLPRVQAYEQYF. This rearrangement joins TRBV7-2 to TRBJ2-7; TCRdb returns TRBD1, unconfirmable since there is no DNA. CDR3 length equals 15 residues. Germline CDR1 and CDR2: SGHTA and FQGNSA.

The V call is TRBV11-2, the J call TRBJ2-1; TCRdb lists TRBD2, though no DNA is available to test this call. Per germline, CDR1 SGHAT and CDR2 FQNNGV. The CDR3 has 15 residues. CDR3 sequence: CASSLETGRYNEQFF.

The V call is TRBV7-6, the J call TRBJ1-1; TCRdb outputs TRBD1, but without DNA this stays unchecked. From germline, CDR1 is SGHVS and CDR2 FNYEAQ. CDR3 length: 12 amino acids. The CDR3 sequence: CASSKGALRAFF.

This clonotype is identified as medium-sized from frequency. The chain links TRBV11-2 to TRBJ2-1; the TRBD2 assignment by TCRdb is unverifiable without DNA. CDR1 is SGHAT, CDR2 FQNNGV, per germline. The CDR3 covers 16 residues. The CDR3 protein is CASSSPGLAGGLEQFF.

Considering frequency, this clonotype is medium-sized. The chain links TRBV19 to TRBJ2-7. The germline CDR1 and CDR2 sequences are LNHDA and SQIVND (reference sequence). This CDR3 spans 14 amino acids. CDR3 residues: CASSIPGGSYEQYF.

By frequency, this clonotype registers medium-sized. The chain carries TRBV7-6 and TRBJ2-5. The CDR3 contains 11 residues. CDR1 and CDR2 (germline): SGHVS, FNYEAQ. The CDR3 here is CASSPQETQYF.

The chain has TRBV7-2 and TRBJ1-2; TCRdb gives TRBD1 as the D gene, but with no DNA this cannot be confirmed. Germline V gene sequence: CDR1 SGHTA, CDR2 FQGNSA. The CDR3 has 13 residues. The CDR3 spells CASSFRDLGGYTF. The full variable domain, its missing parts supplied by reference TRBV7-2 and TRBJ1-2, is GAGVSQSPSNKVTEKGKDVELRCDPISGHTALYWYRQSLGQGLEFLIYFQGNSAPDKSGLPSDRFSAERTGGSVSTLTIQRTQQEDSAVYLCASSFRDLGGYTFGSGTRLTVV.

This chain links TRBV29-1 with TRBJ1-2. Looked up from germline, CDR1 is SQVTM and CDR2 is ANQGSEA. This CDR3 is built from 12 residues. This chain's CDR3 is CSVEDRGKGYTF.

This clonotype is called medium-sized (0.01 to 0.1%) based on its frequency. The chain links TRBV7-9 to TRBJ2-7; without DNA, the TCRdb call of TRBD2 cannot be checked. In germline, CDR1 is SEHNR, CDR2 FQNEAQ (reference sequence). The CDR3 contains 13 residues. This chain's CDR3 is CASSLGLSNEQYF.

This chain joins TRBV12-3 or TRBV12-4 and TRBJ2-5; with no DNA, the TCRdb D assignment of TRBD1 cannot be verified. The CDR3 runs to 20 residues. CDR3 protein: CASSHTLHGTGTGWQETQYF.